This T cell receptor (beta chain) originates from a study of T-cell reconstitution after alpha-beta-depleted transplantation in children. This clonotype was seen repeatedly, ten times or more. The CDR3 spans 15 residues. V was trimmed by 0 bases and J by 7 bases, leaving 15 bases between them. The germline V gene encodes CDR1 DFQATT and CDR2 SNEGSKA (reference sequence). Preparation of the TCRbeta library was carried out with unique molecular identifiers. TCRdb re-derived calls from the PCR reads in MiXCR, one entry per CDR3 protein. The table has 70,000 to 95,000 distinct CDR3 sequences, 12% seen once.

V is TRBV20-1 and J is TRBJ1-4; D may be TRBD1 (5 bases). The source of this sequence is a human donor who donated a stem cell graft to a child with inherited bone marrow failure. This sample comprised PBMCs from the stem cell graft donor, obtained from the stem cell graft. This chain's CDR3 is CSARDGRVTSEKLFF. The CDR3 bases are TGCAGTGCTAGAGATGGCAGGGTGACTTCTGAAAAACTGTTTTTT.